These 29 T cell receptor beta chains came from one sample sequenced in a study of T-cell reconstitution after alpha-beta-depleted transplantation in children. As it was prepared, the TCRbeta library received unique molecular identifiers. TCRdb analysed the PCR reads with MiXCR anew, one entry per CDR3 protein. The table includes roughly 280,000 distinct CDR3 sequences, around a tenth detected once. Sequenced here: peripheral blood, sampled 180 days after TCRalphabeta/CD19-depleted stem cell transplant. These receptors all come from a male patient aged 2 to 9 who had a stem cell transplant for chronic granulomatous disease, so the T cells may come from the graft donor.

This clonotype was counted many times. The chain recombines TRBV20-1 with TRBJ1-2; 10 bases are a match to TRBD1. V dropped 6 bases and J dropped 4; count of bases not matched to a gene: 11. Per germline, CDR1 DFQATT and CDR2 SNEGSKA (reference sequence). The CDR3 is 15 amino acids. CDR3 nucleotides: TGCAGTGCAACCCAACCGACAGGGGGCATCTATGGCTACACCTTC. Translating it yields CSATQPTGGIYGYTF.

This clonotype was picked up many times. The chain recombines TRBV12-3 or TRBV12-4 with TRBJ2-1; no firm D call. The CDR3 sequence is 12 residues long. The V end lost 2 bases, the J end lost 9 bases, and 8 bases lay between the germline ends. CDR3 DNA: TGTGCCAGCAGTTTAATTGGCGCTGAGCAGTTCTTC. Residues: CASSLIGAEQFF.

This clonotype was observed many times. Its ends do not fully match the called genes, so a read error is possible. The chain is built from TRBV5-1 and TRBJ2-2; no firm D call. This CDR3 is built from 12 residues. Germline loops: CDR1 SGHRS, CDR2 YFSETQ. This CDR3 is CASSSGAGELFF. For the CDR3, the DNA is TGTGCCAGCAGTTCGGGTGCCGGGGAGCTGTTTTTT.

The chain links TRBV28 to TRBJ1-4; D is unclear. Germline V lookup: CDR1 MDHEN, CDR2 SYDVKM. Trimming cost V 2 bases and J 2 bases, with 6 bases left between them. The CDR3 sequence is 14 residues long. The CDR3 loop is CASSLRVTNEKLFF. For the CDR3, the DNA is TGTGCCAGCAGTTTAAGGGTGACTAATGAAAAACTGTTTTTT.

This clonotype was counted ten times or more. The chain joins TRBV29-1 to TRBJ2-3; the match to TRBD2 covers 7 bases. Germline V CDR1 and CDR2: SQVTM, ANQGSEA. The CDR3 has 15 amino acids. V was clipped by 7 bases and J by 3 bases; unmatched bases: 13. DNA for the CDR3: TGCAGCGCCCCCGAGTCCGGGAGGAGAACAGATACGCAGTATTTT. This translates into CSAPESGRRTDTQYF.

This clonotype was found many times. V usage is TRBV5-1 and J usage is TRBJ1-2, with D unclear. Trimming removed 4 bases at V and 0 bases at J, with 7 bases between. The CDR3 consists of 13 residues. CDR1 SGHRS and CDR2 YFSETQ come from the germline V gene. CDR3 in amino acids: CASSPQTNYGYTF. In nucleotides, the CDR3 is TGCGCCAGCAGCCCGCAAACTAACTATGGCTACACCTTC.

In this sample, this clonotype turned up many times. This sequence joins TRBV10-1 and TRBJ1-5; tentatively, D is TRBD1 (5 bases). CDR1 WNHNN and CDR2 SYGVQD come from the germline V gene (reference sequence). CDR3 size: 13 residues. The V end was cut by 3 bases, the J end by 7 bases, with 10 bases between. CDR3 DNA: TGCGCCAGCAGTGAAGGGGTGGACCAGCCCCAGCATTTT. Amino acids: CASSEGVDQPQHF.

This clonotype was detected a few times. This chain joins TRBV28 and TRBJ2-4; no clear D. The CDR3 runs to 14 residues. The V end lost 3 bases, the J end lost 5 bases, and 11 bases lay between the germline ends. CDR1 MDHEN and CDR2 SYDVKM come from the germline V gene. The CDR3 spells CASSFWASENIQYF. The CDR3, as DNA: TGTGCCAGCAGTTTTTGGGCTAGTGAAAACATTCAGTACTTC.

This clonotype showed up many times. The chain uses TRBV11-2 and TRBJ2-3; 11 positions agree with TRBD2. The CDR3 spans 15 residues. V gave up 2 bases and J gave up 3 bases; unmatched junction bases: 1. The V gene's germline CDR1 is SGHAT and CDR2 FQNNGV. The CDR3 DNA is TGTGCCAGCAGCTTAATAGCGGGAGGGACAGATACGCAGTATTTT. Translated, it gives CASSLIAGGTDTQYF.

In this sample, this clonotype turned up many times. V usage is TRBV10-2 and J usage is TRBJ2-1; D is perhaps TRBD1 (6 bases). Germline V gene sequence: CDR1 WSHSY, CDR2 SAAADI. The length of the CDR3 is 15 residues. The germline V and J ends were trimmed by 6 bases and 8 bases, with 20 bases remaining between them. The CDR3 protein is CASRTLDSSGDEQFF. DNA for the CDR3: TGCGCCAGCAGAACCTTGGACTCCTCAGGGGATGAGCAGTTCTTC.

This clonotype showed up many times. The rearrangement uses TRBV7-9 and TRBJ2-2; D is unresolved. With 3 bases removed from V and 0 bases from J, the gap between germline ends came to 8 bases. Germline-derived CDR1 and CDR2 are SEHNR and FQNEAQ (reference sequence). This CDR3 has 15 amino acids. Here the CDR3 DNA reads TGTGCCAGCAGCTTCCCTTCATCGAACACCGGGGAGCTGTTTTTT. This gives the protein CASSFPSSNTGELFF. The variable domain in full, completed from reference TRBV7-9 and TRBJ2-2, reads DTGVSQNPRHKITKRGQNVTFRCDPISEHNRLYWYRQTLGQGPEFLTYFQNEAQLEKSRLLSDRFSAERPKGSFSTLEIQRTEQGDSAMYLCASSFPSSNTGELFFGEGSRLTVL.

At least ten counts were recorded for this clonotype. The J gene is TRBJ1-1, the V gene TRBV4-1, with TRBD1 matching over 9 bases. The CDR3 sequence is 17 residues long. Germline V gene lookup returns CDR1 MGHRA and CDR2 YSYEKL. V trimming: 4 bases; J trimming: 3 bases; junction bases outside the gene matches: 12. The CDR3 is CASSRYRGQGKDTEAFF. CDR3 nucleotide sequence: TGCGCCAGCAGCCGTTACAGAGGACAGGGGAAGGACACTGAAGCTTTCTTT.

This clonotype was counted ten times or more. The chain recombines TRBV7-3 with TRBJ2-1; the match to TRBD2 covers 7 bases. This CDR3 spans 16 amino acids. Germline CDR1 reads SGHTA; CDR2 reads FQGTGA. V shed 2 bases, J shed 1 base, and the junction held 5 bases outside the gene matches. The CDR3 sequence: CASSLVAAGSYNEQFF. CDR3 nucleotides: TGTGCCAGCAGCTTAGTGGCAGCGGGGTCCTACAATGAGCAGTTCTTC.

This clonotype was picked up many times. This rearrangement joins TRBV20-1 to TRBJ1-6; D unresolved. V lost 6 bases and J 0 bases, leaving 12 bases between the germline ends. Germline assignment: CDR1 DFQATT and CDR2 SNEGSKA (reference sequence). CDR3 length equals 15 residues. The CDR3 protein is CSATDSSSYNSPLHF. CDR3 in DNA: TGCAGTGCCACAGACTCGAGCTCCTATAATTCACCCCTCCACTTT.

In its sample, this clonotype was seen many times. The V and J genes are TRBV29-1 and TRBJ2-1; D possibly corresponds to TRBD2 (6 bases). CDR3 length: 15 amino acids. Per the germline V gene, CDR1 is SQVTM and CDR2 is ANQGSEA. Deletions cut 0 bases from V and 2 bases from J, with 11 bases between. CDR3 residues: CSVEDLRTTYNEQFF. CDR3 DNA: TGCAGCGTTGAAGATTTGCGGACTACCTACAATGAGCAGTTCTTC.

This clonotype was observed at least ten times. This CDR3 is CSARPISYEQYF. The DNA for the CDR3 is TGCAGTGCTAGACCCATATCCTACGAGCAGTACTTC. The chain joins TRBV20-1 to TRBJ2-7; no clear D gene. The germline V gene has CDR1 DFQATT and CDR2 SNEGSKA (reference sequence). V was cut by 2 bases and J by 1 base, with 6 bases left in between. This CDR3 comprises 12 residues.

At least ten counts were recorded for this clonotype. The CDR3 DNA reads as TGCGCCAGCACCCAGCCCGGGGCGCAGTATTTT. This gives the protein CASTQPGAQYF. J is TRBJ2-3 and V is TRBV23-1; a possible D gene is TRBD2 (5 bases). Being an ORF, TRBV23-1 has a function that is uncertain. The CDR3 runs 11 residues. Trimming removed 7 bases from V and 10 bases from J, with 12 bases in between.

This clonotype was seen ten or more times. V is TRBV12-3 or TRBV12-4 and J is TRBJ1-1; no firm D call. The CDR3 is 11 residues long. Between the trimmed V and J ends, which lost 2 bases and 8 bases, there was a span of 6 bases. The CDR3 here is CASSLQDEAFF. The CDR3 region has the DNA TGTGCCAGCAGTTTACAGGACGAAGCTTTCTTT.

This clonotype was picked up many times. The V and J genes are TRBV9 and TRBJ1-6; D is undetermined. Germline V CDR1 and CDR2: SGDLS, YYNGEE. The CDR3 loop spans 15 amino acids. V shed 0 bases and J shed 9 bases, with 13 bases lying between them. This chain's CDR3 is CASSVVGDFGSPLHF. CDR3 DNA sequence: TGTGCCAGCAGCGTAGTCGGGGATTTCGGTTCACCCCTCCACTTT.

This clonotype was seen ten or more times. The J gene is TRBJ1-3, the V gene TRBV12-3 or TRBV12-4; D uncertain. The CDR3 is 14 residues long. V gave up 3 bases and J gave up 0 bases, with 6 bases separating them. CDR3: CASSFHSSGNTIYF. The CDR3 DNA sequence: TGTGCCAGCAGTTTTCATAGCTCTGGAAACACCATATATTTT.

The chain uses TRBV3-1 and TRBJ1-1; D is possibly TRBD1 (6 bases). Trimming removed 1 base from V and 4 bases from J, with 16 bases in between. Germline V CDR1 and CDR2: LGHDT, YNNKEL (reference sequence). The CDR3 is 16 amino acids. In nucleotides, the CDR3 is TGTGCCAGCAGCCAAGTTCCCGGGGGGCTAGGCACTGAAGCTTTCTTT. Amino acid sequence: CASSQVPGGLGTEAFF.

This clonotype was detected ten times or more. The genes are TRBV28 and TRBJ1-4, with 8 bases matching TRBD1. Per the germline V gene, CDR1 is MDHEN and CDR2 is SYDVKM. The CDR3 runs 15 residues. After removal of 2 bases from V and 4 bases from J, the junction contained 3 bases not matched to a gene. CDR3 nucleotides: TGTGCCAGCAGTTTAAGGGACAGGTTTAATGAAAAACTGTTTTTT. Protein: CASSLRDRFNEKLFF.

This clonotype was seen repeatedly, ten times or more. CDR3 amino acids: CASSLGLTYEQYF. CDR3 sequence (DNA): TGTGCCAGCAGCTTGGGACTTACCTACGAGCAGTACTTC. The chain recombines TRBV5-6 with TRBJ2-7, with D unresolved. V lost 0 bases to trimming and J lost 2 bases, with 6 bases between them. Germline lookup yields CDR1 SGHDT and CDR2 YYEEEE. This CDR3 contains 13 residues.

A note on this clonotype: A single base separates this from a much larger clone, so it may be a read error. V and J are TRBV20-1 and TRBJ1-3, with 10 bases matching TRBD1. The length of the CDR3 is 15 residues. Germline V lookup: CDR1 DFQATT, CDR2 SNEGSKA (reference sequence). The CDR3 DNA sequence: TGCAGTGCCGCCAGGGACAGGGGCTCTGGAAACACCCTATATTTT. It yields the protein CSAARDRGSGNTLYF.

This clonotype was counted many times. The chain combines TRBV5-1 with TRBJ2-7; 11 bases are a match to TRBD1. Germline V gives CDR1 SGHRS, CDR2 YFSETQ. This CDR3 region has 14 residues. V dropped 4 bases and J dropped 2; count of bases not matched to a gene: 2. The chain's CDR3 is CASSKDRGPYEQYF. The CDR3 nucleotides are TGCGCCAGCAGCAAGGACAGGGGGCCCTACGAGCAGTACTTC.

Comments on this clonotype: One end of the junction fails to match germline, which may point to a read error. The J gene is TRBJ2-7, the V gene TRBV20-1; maybe TRBD2 (7 bases). The CDR3 has 13 amino acids. Germline loops: CDR1 DFQATT, CDR2 SNEGSKA (reference sequence). CDR3 in amino acids: CSARPAGAYEQHF. In nucleotides, the CDR3 is TGCAGCGCTAGACCGGCGGGGGCCTACGAGCAGCACTTC.

This rearrangement joins TRBV28 to TRBJ2-1, with 10 bases identical to TRBD2. The CDR3 is 15 amino acids. Germline V lookup: CDR1 MDHEN, CDR2 SYDVKM. The junction had 10 bases not matched to a gene; V was cut back by 5 bases and J by 9 bases. The DNA of the CDR3 is TGTGCCAGCAGTCCGGGCACTAGCGGGACGGGTGAGCAGTTCTTC. It yields the protein CASSPGTSGTGEQFF.

A note on this clonotype: A much larger clone differs from this one at a single base, so this may be a read error. This chain joins TRBV11-2 and TRBJ2-1; 8 bases are a match to TRBD1. Germline V CDR1 and CDR2: SGHAT, FQNNGV. This CDR3 contains 16 residues. The CDR3 nucleotides read TGTACCAGCAGCTTCTCCCGGGACAGGCGATACAATGAGCAGTTCTTC. Its protein is CTSSFSRDRRYNEQFF.

The rearrangement uses TRBV2 and TRBJ1-6, with D perhaps matching TRBD1 (5 bases). This CDR3 comprises 17 residues. With 6 bases removed from V and 8 bases from J, the gap between germline ends came to 23 bases. Germline V CDR1 and CDR2: SNHLY, FYNNEI. The CDR3 nucleotides read TGTGCCAGCAGCGAAATGGGACCCCAACTGGAGGATTCACCCCTCCACTTT. This codes for CASSEMGPQLEDSPLHF.